Listed here are 24 T cell receptor beta chains from one sample, sequenced in a study of blood T cells in healthy people across ages. A sample-barcoded 5' primer and a J-beta primer mix were used in a second PCR of about 6 to 12 cycles. TCRdb independently ran MiXCR on the 5' RACE reads; one entry per CDR3 protein. The sample comprises around 970,000 distinct CDR3 sequences, roughly half of which are singletons, and roughly 23% rests with the top ten. The sequencing sample was made of blood. The receptors derive from a woman aged 55-70 years in good health.

The chain employs TRBV20-1 and TRBJ2-3, with 10 bases aligning to TRBD1. The CDR3 spans 16 residues. The trim removed 1 base at V and 7 bases at J, leaving 11 bases unmatched. Germline CDR1 DFQATT, CDR2 SNEGSKA (reference sequence). DNA for the CDR3: TGCAGTGCTAGAGCAGCCGGGACAGGGGAGGGTTATACGCAGTATTTT. Translated: CSARAAGTGEGYTQYF.

The chain recombines TRBV6-6 with TRBJ2-7; 8 bases align to TRBD2. CDR3 length: 15 residues. Germline lookup yields CDR1 MNHNY and CDR2 SVGAGI (reference sequence). V lost 4 bases to trimming and J lost 5 bases; unmatched junction nucleotides: 10. CDR3 in amino acids: CASSSDGTSPHEQYF. CDR3 coding DNA: TGTGCCAGCAGTTCTGACGGGACTAGTCCTCACGAGCAGTACTTC.

This clonotype was counted many times. The gene calls are TRBV12-3 or TRBV12-4 and TRBJ2-3; D gene uncertain. The V end was cut by 1 base, the J end by 0 bases, with 5 bases between. This CDR3 contains 14 residues. CDR3 coding DNA: TGTGCCAGCAGTTTAGTGTCCAGCACAGATACGCAGTATTTT. Encoded protein: CASSLVSSTDTQYF.

J is TRBJ2-2 and V is TRBV3-1; 9 bases are shared with TRBD2. From germline, CDR1 is LGHDT and CDR2 YNNKEL (reference sequence). Trimming cost V 10 bases and J 2 bases; bases outside gene matches: 5. The CDR3 has 14 amino acids. CDR3 DNA sequence: TGTGCCACCACTAGCGGGCAAAACACCGGGGAGCTGTTTTTT. Encoded protein: CATTSGQNTGELFF.

The chain employs TRBV5-4 and TRBJ1-1, with 8 bases lining up with TRBD1. This CDR3 contains 16 residues. J gave up 3 bases and V 4 bases, and 11 bases lay outside the gene matches. CDR1 and CDR2 from the germline V gene are SGHNT and YYREEE (reference sequence). This CDR3 is CASSLTRGGQDTEAFF. CDR3 bases: TGTGCCAGCAGCCTTACACGGGGGGGACAGGACACTGAAGCTTTCTTT. The whole variable domain, remainder taken from reference TRBV5-4 and TRBJ1-1, is ETGVTQSPTHLIKTRGQQVTLRCSSQSGHNTVSWYQQALGQGPQFIFQYYREEENGRGNFPPRFSGLQFPNYSSELNVNALELDDSALYLCASSLTRGGQDTEAFFGQGTRLTVV.

J is TRBJ2-1 and V is TRBV4-2; a possible D gene is TRBD2 (6 bases). V lost 4 bases and J lost 9, with 19 bases in between. Germline V CDR1 and CDR2: LGHNA, YNFKEQ. This CDR3 is built from 15 residues. DNA of the CDR3: TGTGCCAGCAGCCGACTGGATCACGTCGGGGGTGAGCAGTTCTTC. Encoded protein: CASSRLDHVGGEQFF.

This chain connects TRBV20-1 to TRBJ2-3, with D maybe TRBD2 (6 bases). The CDR3 extends over 14 amino acids. Per germline, CDR1 DFQATT and CDR2 SNEGSKA (reference sequence). Trimming stripped 5 bases from V and 8 bases from J, with 20 bases between. The CDR3 is CSAADWRVKATQYF. CDR3 DNA sequence: TGCAGTGCTGCAGACTGGAGGGTAAAGGCTACGCAGTATTTT.

The chain joins TRBV3-1 to TRBJ2-5; D gene uncertain. Germline-derived CDR1 and CDR2 are LGHDT and YNNKEL (reference sequence). CDR3 length equals 16 residues. V lost 3 bases, J lost 7 bases, and 21 bases lay in between. The CDR3 nucleotides are TGTGCCAGCAGCCAGGCAGATTTCGAGACCCCAGTGACCCAGTACTTC. Translating gives CASSQADFETPVTQYF.

This clonotype turned up a few times. This chain uses TRBV6-5 with TRBJ2-4; 10 nucleotides agree with TRBD1. Germline V CDR1 and CDR2: MNHEY, SVGAGI. Trimming at V came to 6 bases and at J to 10 bases, leaving 15 bases not matched to a gene. This CDR3 has 16 residues. The CDR3 region has the DNA TGTGCCAGCAGCCGAAACGACAGGGGGCCAAATCGAATTCAGTACTTC. This codes for CASSRNDRGPNRIQYF.

V gene TRBV19 combines with J gene TRBJ2-4, with D possibly being TRBD1 or TRBD2 (5 bases each). This CDR3 spans 14 amino acids. Trimming cost V 4 bases and J 5 bases, with 12 bases left between them. Germline CDR1 and CDR2: LNHDA and SQIVND (reference sequence). In DNA, the CDR3 is TGTGCCAGTAGTAAGTGGGACCTCGAAAACATTCAGTACTTC. It yields the protein CASSKWDLENIQYF.

This chain joins TRBV10-3 and TRBJ2-4; TRBD2 aligns across 8 bases. The end of the DNA aligns better with TRBJ2-7, so the J call may be wrong. This CDR3 contains 12 residues. Germline CDR1 and CDR2: ENHRY and SYGVKD. The CDR3 sequence is CAISGLAHEQYF. DNA for the CDR3: TGTGCCATCAGCGGACTAGCCCACGAGCAGTACTTC.

In its sample, this clonotype was seen a few times. The chain recombines TRBV4-1 with TRBJ2-1; TRBD2 matches at 9 bases. J gave up 14 bases and V 5 bases, and 10 bases lay outside the gene matches. Germline CDR1 reads MGHRA; CDR2 reads YSYEKL. This CDR3 region has 13 residues. The CDR3 region has the DNA TGCGCCAGCAGCGCGGGAGGGACAAGGGGGGAGTTCTTC. Translating it yields CASSAGGTRGEFF.

The V and J genes are TRBV30 and TRBJ2-6; D remains ambiguous. Germline V lookup: CDR1 GTSNPN, CDR2 SVGIG (reference sequence). The CDR3 covers 14 residues. The V gene lost 6 bases and the J gene lost 0 bases, with 9 bases spanning the gap. The CDR3 DNA is TGTGCCTGTCAAACAGACTCTGGGGCCAACGTCCTGACTTTC. Its protein product is CACQTDSGANVLTF.

The chain combines TRBV7-9 with TRBJ1-2; D possibly corresponds to TRBD1 (5 bases). CDR3 length: 15 amino acids. Per the germline V gene, CDR1 is SEHNR and CDR2 is FQNEAQ (reference sequence). V was clipped by 0 bases and J by 4 bases, with 12 bases between them. CDR3 sequence (DNA): TGTGCCAGCAGCTTAGCGGGGGACTTCAGCTATGGCTACACCTTC. Translating gives CASSLAGDFSYGYTF.

This clonotype was detected a few times. The chain combines TRBV5-1 with TRBJ2-1, with TRBD2 identical over 11 bases. The CDR3 covers 16 residues. CDR1 is SGHRS, CDR2 YFSETQ, per germline. V dropped 1 base and J dropped 10; count of bases not matched to a gene: 10. The CDR3 spells CASSLWLAGGSWEQFF. CDR3 DNA sequence: TGCGCCAGCAGCTTGTGGCTAGCGGGAGGTTCGTGGGAGCAGTTCTTC.

The chain couples TRBV20-1 to TRBJ2-3, with D perhaps matching TRBD2 (6 bases). Trimming pared 3 bases from V and 3 bases from J, leaving 19 bases between. This CDR3 spans 16 amino acids. Germline V CDR1 and CDR2: DFQATT, SNEGSKA (reference sequence). CDR3 nucleotide sequence: TGCAGTGCTAGCGCTCGAGGAGGGAAGAGGACAGATACGCAGTATTTT. Amino acids: CSASARGGKRTDTQYF.

The V gene is TRBV11-2, the J gene TRBJ2-5; D not certain. V lost 6 bases, J lost 2 bases, and 19 bases lay in between. Germline CDR1 and CDR2: SGHAT and FQNNGV. CDR3 size: 16 residues. The CDR3 sequence: CASSSKIGESQETQYF. In DNA form, the CDR3 reads TGTGCCAGCAGTTCCAAGATTGGGGAATCTCAAGAGACCCAGTACTTC.

This clonotype was seen a few times. The V call is TRBV25-1, the J call TRBJ1-2; D not resolved. V was shortened by 9 bases and J by 7 bases, with 3 bases between the two germline ends. The germline CDR1 and CDR2 sequences are MGHDK and SYGVNS. The CDR3 is 8 residues long. CDR3 DNA sequence: TGTGCCAGGTGTGGCTACACCTTC. This codes for CARCGYTF.

The rearrangement uses TRBV2 and TRBJ1-2; the D gene is possibly TRBD1 (6 bases). The germline V and J ends were trimmed by 5 bases and 7 bases, with 11 bases remaining between them. The CDR3 sequence is 12 residues long. The germline gives CDR1 SNHLY, CDR2 FYNNEI. The CDR3 DNA follows: TGTGCCAGCAGTTACAGGGTTTGTGGCTACACCTTC. Its translation: CASSYRVCGYTF. Supplemented by reference TRBV2 and TRBJ1-2, the full variable domain reads EPEVTQTPSHQVTQMGQEVILRCVPISNHLYFYWYRQILGQKVEFLVSFYNNEISEKSEIFDDQFSVERPDGSNFTLKIRSTKLEDSAMYFCASSYRVCGYTFGSGTRLTVV.

This clonotype has a count of ten or more. The rearrangement links TRBV29-1 to TRBJ1-2; 9 bases align to TRBD1. CDR3 length: 12 amino acids. Germline CDR1 SQVTM, CDR2 ANQGSEA. V lost 5 bases, J lost 4 bases, and 2 bases stayed unmatched. The CDR3 DNA sequence: TGCAGCGTTCAGGACAGGGGCTATGGCTACACCTTC. Translation: CSVQDRGYGYTF.

In its sample, this clonotype was seen a few times. The chain links TRBV13 to TRBJ2-7; D not certain. In germline, CDR1 is PRHDT, CDR2 FYEKMQ (reference sequence). The CDR3 spans 16 residues. Deletions cut 1 base from V and 4 bases from J, with 17 bases between. The CDR3 here is CASSLALPQKSYEQYF. The CDR3 coding sequence is TGTGCCAGCAGCTTAGCTCTACCACAGAAGAGTTACGAGCAGTACTTC.

This clonotype was counted a few times. The chain joins TRBV4-1 to TRBJ1-2, with 9 nucleotides matching TRBD1. CDR1 is MGHRA, CDR2 YSYEKL, per germline. CDR3 length: 15 amino acids. Trimming took 1 base from V and 3 from J; bases not matched to a gene: 3. Here the CDR3 DNA reads TGCGCCAGCAGCCAAGCCTGGGACAGGGACTATGGCTACACCTTC. This codes for CASSQAWDRDYGYTF.

The chain carries TRBV20-1 and TRBJ1-4; D perhaps matches TRBD1 (5 bases). CDR1 is DFQATT, CDR2 SNEGSKA, per germline (reference sequence). The CDR3 contains 13 residues. With 4 bases removed from V and 8 bases from J, the gap between germline ends came to 14 bases. CDR3 sequence reads: CSATTDGREKLFF. The CDR3 bases are TGCAGTGCTACGACAGACGGTAGGGAAAAACTGTTTTTT.

The V and J genes are TRBV25-1 and TRBJ2-2; possibly TRBD2 for D (6 bases). This CDR3 is built from 15 residues. The V gene lost 4 bases and the J gene lost 5 bases, with 14 bases spanning the gap. The germline gives CDR1 MGHDK, CDR2 SYGVNS. As DNA, the CDR3 is TGTGCCAGCAGTGCAACAACCGCGGGAACCGGGGAGCTGTTTTTT. It translates to CASSATTAGTGELFF.